This T cell receptor beta chain originates from a study of regulatory T cells in long-lasting Graves disease. Study-level information: Recently diagnosed Graves' patients had received antithyroid drugs for under 3 months.

With iRepertoire HTBI primers and Arm-PCR of CDR3 regions, TCR beta libraries were built. In TCRdb, the multiplex PCR reads were re-called with MiXCR into one record per CDR3 protein. The sample yields more than 400,000 distinct CDR3 sequences, about 16% seen once. Specified time point: newly diagnosed GD, antithyroid drugs for less than 3 months. PBMC-extracted RNA yielded the TCR library. This clonotype was seen only a few times. This same sample was also part of a study on T cells in Graves' hyperthyroidism and ophthalmopathy. Turning to that study: Hyperthyroidism of Graves' type that showed no ophthalmopathy progression within 18 months was stable. Hyperthyroidism was newly diagnosed in patients aged 18 to 65 (duration under 2 months). The HTBI primer set was used in a first-round RT-PCR of the TCR CDR3.

The source of this sequence is a man in his forties or fifties with Graves disease. The sequencing used peripheral blood mononuclear cells (PBMCs), collected at new diagnosis, from a patient treated with antithyroid drugs.

DNA for the CDR3: TGTGCCACCAGCAGAGTCCTCGGGGACAGTTCCTACGAGCAGTACTTC. This gives the protein CATSRVLGDSSYEQYF. The J gene is TRBJ2-7, the V gene TRBV15, with 7 bases matching TRBD1. Germline assignment: CDR1 LNHNV and CDR2 YYDKDF (reference sequence). V was pared by 1 base and J by 1 base, with 7 bases of the junction left unmatched. The CDR3 consists of 16 residues.